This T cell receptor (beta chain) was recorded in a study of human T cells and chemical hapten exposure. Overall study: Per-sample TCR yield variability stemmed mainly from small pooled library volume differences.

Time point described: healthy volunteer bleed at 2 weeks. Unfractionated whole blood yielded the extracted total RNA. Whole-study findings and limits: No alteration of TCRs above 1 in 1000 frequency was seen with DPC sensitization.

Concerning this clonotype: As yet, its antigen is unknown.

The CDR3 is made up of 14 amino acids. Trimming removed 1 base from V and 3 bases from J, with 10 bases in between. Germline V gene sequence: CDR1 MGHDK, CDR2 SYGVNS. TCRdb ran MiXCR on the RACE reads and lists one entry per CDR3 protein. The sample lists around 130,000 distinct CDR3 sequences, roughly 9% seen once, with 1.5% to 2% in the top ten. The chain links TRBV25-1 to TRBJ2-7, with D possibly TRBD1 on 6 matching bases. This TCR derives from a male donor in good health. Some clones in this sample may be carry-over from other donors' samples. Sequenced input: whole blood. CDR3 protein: CASSEWSGDYEQYF. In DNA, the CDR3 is TGTGCCAGCAGTGAATGGTCAGGGGACTACGAGCAGTACTTC.